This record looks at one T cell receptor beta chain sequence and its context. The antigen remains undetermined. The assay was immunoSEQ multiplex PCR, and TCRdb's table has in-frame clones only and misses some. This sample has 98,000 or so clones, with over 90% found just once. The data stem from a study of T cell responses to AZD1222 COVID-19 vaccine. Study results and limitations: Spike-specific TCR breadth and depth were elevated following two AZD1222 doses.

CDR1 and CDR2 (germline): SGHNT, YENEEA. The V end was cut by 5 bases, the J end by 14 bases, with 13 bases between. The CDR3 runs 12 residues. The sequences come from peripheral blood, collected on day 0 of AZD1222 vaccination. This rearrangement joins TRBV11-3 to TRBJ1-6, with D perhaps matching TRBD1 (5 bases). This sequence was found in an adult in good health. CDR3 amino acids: CASSTRDLTLHF. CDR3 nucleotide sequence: TGTGCCAGCAGCACCAGGGACCTCACCCTCCACTTT.